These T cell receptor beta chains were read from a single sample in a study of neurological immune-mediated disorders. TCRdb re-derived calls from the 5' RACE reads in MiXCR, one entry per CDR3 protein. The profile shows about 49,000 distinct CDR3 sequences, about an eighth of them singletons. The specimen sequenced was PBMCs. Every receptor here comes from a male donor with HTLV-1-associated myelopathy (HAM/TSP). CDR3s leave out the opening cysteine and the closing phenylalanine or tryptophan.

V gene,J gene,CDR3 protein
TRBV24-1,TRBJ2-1,ATSDLGGPDGDEQF
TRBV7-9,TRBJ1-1,ASSLVENTEAF
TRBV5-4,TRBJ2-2,ASSFSHSAVEQF
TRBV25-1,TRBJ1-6,ASSEIGQGDSPLH
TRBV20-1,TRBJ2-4,SARMQGVGAKNIQY
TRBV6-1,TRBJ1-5,ASSNRDSSNQPQH
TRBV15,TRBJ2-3,ATSSRGAMTDTQY
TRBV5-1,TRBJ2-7,ASSWGTGYEQY
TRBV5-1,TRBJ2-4,ARSLGQGQNIQY
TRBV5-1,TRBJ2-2,ASSLTPWATGELF
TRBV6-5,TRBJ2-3,ASTPSPGASTDTQY
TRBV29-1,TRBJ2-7,SAMGGIPYEQY
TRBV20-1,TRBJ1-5,SATRDAYYNQPQH
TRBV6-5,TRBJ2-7,ASSYSGGQGREQY
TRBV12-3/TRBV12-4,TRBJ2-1,ASSLAEQF
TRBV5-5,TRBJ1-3,ASSLIPRDRNTIY
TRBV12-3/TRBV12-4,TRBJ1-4,ASSLALTGYGAEKLF
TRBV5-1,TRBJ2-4,ASSSGRGNIQY
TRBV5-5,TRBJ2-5,ASSLEQQETQY